One and the same sample provided the 12 T cell receptor beta chains below, sequenced in a study of blood T cell repertoires in COVID-19. Only in-frame clones appear in the TCRdb table, and some are missing; sequencing was by immunoSEQ multiplex PCR. This table has about 120,000 clones, around 83% appearing once. Sequencing input: peripheral blood. These receptors were collected from a man between 65 and 79 years old with acute or convalescent COVID-19.

The V and J genes are TRBV12-3 or TRBV12-4 and TRBJ1-2; no definite D call. The V and J ends lost 3 bases and 2 bases respectively, with 4 bases between them. The CDR3 spans 12 residues. The CDR3 coding sequence is TGTGCCAGCAGTTTCGGGAACTATGGCTACACCTTC. Amino acids: CASSFGNYGYTF.

As to this clone: Different DNA sequences within this sample yield the same CDR3. CDR3 sequence: CSAPRGDTQYF. CDR3 sequence (DNA): TGCAGTGCCCCAAGGGGAGATACGCAGTATTTT. The chain has TRBV20-1 and TRBJ2-3, with D perhaps TRBD1 (5 bases). This CDR3 region has 11 residues. V lost 6 bases to trimming and J lost 5 bases, with 9 bases between them. Germline-derived CDR1 and CDR2 are DFQATT and SNEGSKA (reference sequence).

The chain links TRBV5-1 to TRBJ2-7; TRBD1 is a possible D gene (6 bases). V dropped 4 bases and J dropped 5 bases, with 13 bases sitting between them. CDR3 length equals 13 residues. Germline loops: CDR1 SGHRS, CDR2 YFSETQ. CDR3 bases: TGCGCCAGCAGCCGGAGGACAGCCAACGAGCAGTACTTC. Translation: CASSRRTANEQYF.

The chain joins TRBV30 to TRBJ1-3; D is ambiguous. Germline V CDR1 and CDR2: GTSNPN, SVGIG (reference sequence). Trimming left V 0 bases short and J 2 bases short, with 8 bases between. The CDR3 contains 14 residues. Here the CDR3 DNA reads TGTGCCTGGAGTGTGAGTGGGCCTGGAAACACCATATATTTT. Encoded protein: CAWSVSGPGNTIYF.

This chain links TRBV9 with TRBJ1-6, with D hard to call. The germline V gene encodes CDR1 SGDLS and CDR2 YYNGEE. CDR3 length: 14 amino acids. Trimming cost V 0 bases and J 8 bases, with 9 bases left between them. The CDR3 sequence is CASSVGQADSPLHF. The DNA of the CDR3 is TGTGCCAGCAGCGTAGGACAAGCTGATTCACCCCTCCACTTT.

The V call is TRBV6-1, the J call TRBJ1-2, with D tentatively TRBD1 (6 bases). Trimming cost V 2 bases and J 4 bases, with 14 bases left between them. Germline CDR1 is MNHNS and CDR2 is SASEGT. The CDR3 sequence is 15 residues long. This CDR3 is CASSETGSTIYGYTF. The CDR3 DNA reads TGTGCCAGCAGTGAAACAGGGTCCACCATCTATGGCTACACCTTC.

The V gene is TRBV7-2, the J gene TRBJ2-1, with D perhaps TRBD1 (6 bases). V was shortened by 5 bases and J by 7 bases, with 21 bases between the two germline ends. The length of the CDR3 is 16 residues. The germline V gene has CDR1 SGHTA and CDR2 FQGNSA. This CDR3 is CASSPTGTSRGNEQFF. CDR3 sequence (DNA): TGTGCCAGCAGCCCGACCGGGACATCGAGGGGTAATGAGCAGTTCTTC.

This clone appeared a few times. The rearrangement joins TRBV19 to TRBJ1-2; no firm D call. V was shortened by 2 bases and J by 3 bases, with 10 bases between the two germline ends. The CDR3 has 14 amino acids. CDR1 LNHDA and CDR2 SQIVND come from the germline V gene (reference sequence). The DNA for the CDR3 is TGTGCCAGTAGTATAAGAGAGGCCTACTATGGCTACACCTTC. Amino acids: CASSIREAYYGYTF.

The chain has TRBV9 and TRBJ1-5, with TRBD1 matching over 8 bases. Losses at the gene ends were 2 bases for V and 4 bases for J; bases not matched to a gene: 5. The germline gives CDR1 SGDLS, CDR2 YYNGEE. The CDR3 sequence is 15 residues long. CDR3 bases: TGTGCCAGCAGCGTTGGACAGGGCGTGAATCAGCCCCAGCATTTT. Translated, it gives CASSVGQGVNQPQHF.

V is TRBV5-1 and J is TRBJ1-4, with TRBD1 matching over 9 bases. CDR1 and CDR2 from the germline V gene are SGHRS and YFSETQ. Germline trimming cut 3 bases from V and 3 bases from J; bases unmatched to any gene: 3. The CDR3 has 15 residues. The CDR3 here is CASSSWTGANEKLFF. CDR3 coding DNA: TGCGCCAGCAGCTCATGGACAGGGGCTAATGAAAAACTGTTTTTT.

This chain uses TRBV5-1 with TRBJ1-1; 7 nucleotides agree with TRBD1. V was clipped by 4 bases and J by 3 bases; unmatched bases: 6. This CDR3 comprises 14 residues. CDR1 is SGHRS and CDR2 is YFSETQ in the germline V gene. CDR3 coding DNA: TGCGCCAGCAGCCCCCAGGGGGGAGACACTGAAGCTTTCTTT. Its protein is CASSPQGGDTEAFF.

This chain joins TRBV15 and TRBJ1-3; weak D call: TRBD1 (5 bases). Trimming took off 0 bases at V and 0 bases at J, with 9 bases between the two ends. CDR1 and CDR2 from the germline V gene are LNHNV and YYDKDF (reference sequence). The CDR3 contains 16 residues. The CDR3 is CATSRDGARSGNTIYF. CDR3 sequence (DNA): TGTGCCACCAGCAGAGATGGGGCCCGCTCTGGAAACACCATATATTTT.